A single sample is the source of the 21 T cell receptor beta chains below, sequenced in a study of type 1 and type 2 diabetes patients. Genomic DNA was the PCR template. The TCR beta CDR3 region was amplified using 30 forward and 13 reverse primers. One entry per CDR3 protein results from TCRdb running MiXCR on the multiplex PCR reads. The table shows more than 250,000 distinct CDR3 sequences, with around 47% occurring only once. Sequenced sample: peripheral blood mononuclear cells (PBMCs). The origin of the receptors is a man aged 18 to 30 with type 2 diabetes.

This clonotype was recorded only once. The chain carries TRBV10-3 and TRBJ2-7; 9 bases align to TRBD2. Trimming took 3 bases from V and 3 from J; bases not matched to a gene: 6. The CDR3 spans 15 residues. Germline lookup yields CDR1 ENHRY and CDR2 SYGVKD. The CDR3 loop reads CAISDSRTSVYEQYF. The CDR3 nucleotides read TGTGCCATCAGTGATAGTCGGACTAGCGTCTACGAGCAGTACTTC.

V gene TRBV6-6 combines with J gene TRBJ2-7; D may be TRBD1 (6 bases). This CDR3 has 15 amino acids. The V gene lost 5 bases and the J gene lost 3 bases, with 17 bases spanning the gap. CDR1 MNHNY and CDR2 SVGAGI come from the germline V gene (reference sequence). The chain's CDR3 is CASSPFGQNNYEQYF. CDR3 bases: TGTGCCAGCAGTCCCTTTGGACAGAATAACTACGAGCAGTACTTC.

This clonotype has just a few counts. The chain recombines TRBV7-6 with TRBJ2-2; D remains unclear. Germline V lookup: CDR1 SGHVS, CDR2 FNYEAQ. Trimming removed 0 bases at V and 5 bases at J, with 7 bases between. The CDR3 totals 14 residues. Here the CDR3 reads CASSLARGTGELFF. CDR3 coding DNA: TGTGCCAGCAGCTTAGCGCGAGGAACCGGGGAGCTGTTTTTT.

The chain links TRBV19 to TRBJ1-2; 11 bases line up with TRBD1. The CDR3 contains 14 residues. V shed 4 bases, J shed 5 bases, and the junction held 3 bases outside the gene matches. Germline assignment: CDR1 LNHDA and CDR2 SQIVND (reference sequence). CDR3 in DNA: TGTGCCAGTAGTAACCGGGACAGGGGGTATGGCTACACCTTC. Translating it yields CASSNRDRGYGYTF.

This clonotype showed up just a few times. The chain joins TRBV28 to TRBJ2-5; D is unresolved. Between the trimmed V and J ends, which lost 5 bases and 5 bases, there was a span of 12 bases. The CDR3 consists of 13 residues. Germline CDR1 and CDR2: MDHEN and SYDVKM. CDR3 DNA: TGTGCCAGCAGTCAAGGGTTCGGGGAGACCCAGTACTTC. Translation: CASSQGFGETQYF.

This clonotype was detected a few times. The chain uses TRBV6-6 and TRBJ2-3, with TRBD1 as a possible D gene (6 bases). V lost 6 bases and J 3 bases, leaving 13 bases between the germline ends. Germline V gene data show CDR1 as MNHNY and CDR2 as SVGAGI (reference sequence). There are 14 residues in the CDR3. CDR3 bases: TGTGCCAGCAGGGACCACCAGGGGACAGATACGCAGTATTTT. Its protein product is CASRDHQGTDTQYF.

This clonotype was found a few times. The gene calls are TRBV11-1 and TRBJ2-1; 13 bases line up with TRBD2. Germline trimming cut 5 bases from V and 8 bases from J; bases unmatched to any gene: 6. The CDR3 has 15 residues. Germline V gene data show CDR1 as SGHAT and CDR2 as FQDESV (reference sequence). Here the CDR3 DNA reads TGTGCCAGCAGCCAGACTAGCGGGAGGTTTGATGAGCAGTTCTTC. This codes for CASSQTSGRFDEQFF.

Notes on this clonotype: Mismatch with germline at one junction end may stem from a read error. The J gene is TRBJ2-5, the V gene TRBV19, with unresolved D. The CDR3 sequence is 14 residues long. The germline gives CDR1 LNHDA, CDR2 SQIVND (reference sequence). The CDR3 loop reads CASSMTRWEEAQYF. The CDR3 DNA reads as TGTGCCAGTAGTATGACAAGGTGGGAAGAGGCCCAGTACTTC.

This clonotype was counted between two and nine times. This chain connects TRBV7-2 to TRBJ2-3; TRBD2 aligns across 7 bases. Germline V gene data show CDR1 as SGHTA and CDR2 as FQGNSA. With V trimmed by 5 bases and J by 1 base, 9 bases remained unmatched. The CDR3 contains 16 residues. The CDR3 spells CASSQIVGGGTDTQYF. CDR3 nucleotides: TGTGCCAGCAGCCAAATCGTTGGGGGGGGCACAGATACGCAGTATTTT.

This clonotype has a count of ten or more. The chain uses TRBV10-1 and TRBJ1-6; D ambiguous. This CDR3 is 16 amino acids long. V was shortened by 7 bases and J by 0 bases, with 13 bases between the two germline ends. Germline V CDR1 and CDR2: WNHNN, SYGVQD (reference sequence). The CDR3, as DNA: TGCGCCAGCACCGGTAGGAGGAGCTCCTATAATTCACCCCTCCACTTT. Protein product: CASTGRRSSYNSPLHF.

V usage is TRBV13 and J usage is TRBJ1-2; a weak D match, TRBD1 (5 bases). Trimming pared 5 bases from V and 0 bases from J, leaving 16 bases between. In germline, CDR1 is PRHDT, CDR2 FYEKMQ (reference sequence). The CDR3 covers 16 residues. The CDR3 sequence: CASSVSWGGTNYGYTF. The CDR3 DNA follows: TGTGCCAGCAGCGTTAGTTGGGGCGGCACTAACTATGGCTACACCTTC.

The chain is built from TRBV20-1 and TRBJ1-6; D might be TRBD1 (5 bases). The CDR3 totals 13 residues. Trimming cost V 3 bases and J 7 bases, with 10 bases left between them. CDR1 and CDR2 from the germline V gene are DFQATT and SNEGSKA (reference sequence). The CDR3 sequence is CSASRDLNSPLHF. The DNA for the CDR3 is TGCAGTGCTAGCCGGGACCTCAATTCACCCCTCCACTTT.

V and J are TRBV19 and TRBJ1-2; the match to TRBD1 covers 9 bases. This CDR3 has 13 amino acids. Germline V gene sequence: CDR1 LNHDA, CDR2 SQIVND (reference sequence). V lost 9 bases, J lost 3 bases, and 5 bases stayed unmatched. The CDR3 nucleotides read TGTGCCAGCTGGCGGACAGGGGACTATGGCTACACCTTC. Residues: CASWRTGDYGYTF.

V is TRBV7-3 and J is TRBJ1-1; D unresolved. The CDR3 contains 13 residues. Trimming took 3 bases from V and 8 from J, leaving 13 bases between them. CDR1 and CDR2 (germline): SGHTA, FQGTGA. DNA for the CDR3: TGTGCCAGCAGCTTGGGCGGAGTAAAGGAAGCTTTCTTT. Residues: CASSLGGVKEAFF.

The CDR3: CASSIGIPGAGANVLTF. The DNA of the CDR3 is TGTGCCAGTAGTATTGGGATTCCAGGAGCTGGGGCCAACGTCCTGACTTTC. J is TRBJ2-6 and V is TRBV19; D is ambiguous. Germline V lookup: CDR1 LNHDA, CDR2 SQIVND (reference sequence). This CDR3 spans 17 amino acids. V lost 3 bases and J lost 2, with 14 bases in between.

The genes are TRBV29-1 and TRBJ2-1, with D maybe TRBD2 (6 bases). Deletions cut 2 bases from V and 7 bases from J, with 9 bases between. The germline V gene encodes CDR1 SQVTM and CDR2 ANQGSEA. The CDR3 sequence is 12 residues long. DNA of the CDR3: TGCAGCGTTGAACCGGGGACTAATGAGCAGTTCTTC. Amino acid sequence: CSVEPGTNEQFF.

The chain couples TRBV2 to TRBJ1-4; weak D call: TRBD1 (6 bases). CDR1 is SNHLY, CDR2 FYNNEI, per germline. V was cut by 7 bases and J by 14 bases, with 17 bases left in between. There are 12 residues in the CDR3. The CDR3 nucleotides read TGTGCCAGCACCCAAGGGACACGCCCGCTGTTTTTT. Translated, it gives CASTQGTRPLFF.

This chain joins TRBV6-1 and TRBJ2-7; tentatively, D is TRBD1 (6 bases). V dropped 6 bases and J dropped 3 bases, with 18 bases sitting between them. CDR3 length: 15 amino acids. Germline values: CDR1 MNHNS, CDR2 SASEGT. Here the CDR3 DNA reads TGTGCCAGCAGGGATCAGGGGCCACCCGGCTACGAGCAGTACTTC. It encodes CASRDQGPPGYEQYF.

This chain joins TRBV7-3 and TRBJ2-5; 13 bases are shared with TRBD2. Looked up from germline, CDR1 is SGHTA and CDR2 is FQGTGA. V was pared by 4 bases and J by 5 bases, with 7 bases of the junction left unmatched. This CDR3 has 16 amino acids. CDR3 sequence reads: CASSSPGLAGTETQYF. The CDR3 coding sequence is TGTGCCAGCAGCTCTCCGGGACTAGCGGGAACGGAGACCCAGTACTTC.

V is TRBV19 and J is TRBJ1-4, with 7 positions matching TRBD1. The CDR3 consists of 14 residues. Looked up from germline, CDR1 is LNHDA and CDR2 is SQIVND (reference sequence). The CDR3 sequence: CAASVRDSNEKLFF. The CDR3 nucleotides are TGTGCGGCGTCGGTTCGGGACAGTAATGAAAAACTGTTTTTT. The variable domain in full, with the rest retrieved from reference TRBV19 and TRBJ1-4, is DGGITQSPKYLFRKEGQNVTLSCEQNLNHDAMYWYRQDPGQGLRLIYYSQIVNDFQKGDIAEGYSVSREKKESFPLTVTSAQKNPTAFYLCAASVRDSNEKLFFGSGTQLSVL.

This clonotype has a handful of counts. This sequence joins TRBV7-3 and TRBJ2-1, with TRBD2 as a possible D gene (6 bases). The CDR3 loop spans 16 amino acids. Germline V CDR1 and CDR2: SGHTA, FQGTGA. Deletions cut 1 base from V and 2 bases from J, with 12 bases between. For the CDR3, the DNA is TGTGCCAGCAGCTTAAAGGGGCGGGGAACCTACAATGAGCAGTTCTTC. This encodes CASSLKGRGTYNEQFF.